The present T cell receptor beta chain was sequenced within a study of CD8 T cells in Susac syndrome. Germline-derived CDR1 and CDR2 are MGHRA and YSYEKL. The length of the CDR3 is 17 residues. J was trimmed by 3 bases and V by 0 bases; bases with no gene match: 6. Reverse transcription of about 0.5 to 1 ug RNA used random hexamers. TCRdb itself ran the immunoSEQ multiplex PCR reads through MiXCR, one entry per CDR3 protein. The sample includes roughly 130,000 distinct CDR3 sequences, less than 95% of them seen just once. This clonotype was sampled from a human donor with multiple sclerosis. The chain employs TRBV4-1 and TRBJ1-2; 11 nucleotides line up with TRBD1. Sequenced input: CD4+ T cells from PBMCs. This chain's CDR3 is CASSQEGTGGTYYGYTF. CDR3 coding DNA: TGCGCCAGCAGCCAAGAAGGGACAGGGGGTACTTACTATGGCTACACCTTC.